Sequencing of this T cell receptor beta chain was carried out in a study of blood T cell repertoires in COVID-19. Background on the study: Donors in the United States, Italy and Spain gave samples during acute or convalescent COVID-19. From T cells, B-cell-depleted T cells, or PBMCs came the material, which was cDNA or gDNA.

V was shortened by 1 base and J by 7 bases, with 5 bases between the two germline ends. Germline V CDR1 and CDR2: LGHNA, YNFKEQ. The CDR3 sequence is 13 residues long. As processed by the authors: For nucleated cells, counts were estimated from reference gene primer amplification. Generated by immunoSEQ multiplex PCR, the TCRdb table keeps only in-frame clones and is missing some. V and J calls and clone size are as listed in that table; D and trimming were resolved from the DNA. The sample has roughly 140,000 clones, around 87% seen once. Material for sequencing was peripheral blood. V and J are TRBV4-2 and TRBJ1-6, with D hard to call. The sequence was collected from a woman in her thirties or forties with acute or convalescent COVID-19. The CDR3 nucleotides read TGTGCCAGCAGCCAAGTTCGGAATTCACCCCTCCACTTT. It is translated as CASSQVRNSPLHF.